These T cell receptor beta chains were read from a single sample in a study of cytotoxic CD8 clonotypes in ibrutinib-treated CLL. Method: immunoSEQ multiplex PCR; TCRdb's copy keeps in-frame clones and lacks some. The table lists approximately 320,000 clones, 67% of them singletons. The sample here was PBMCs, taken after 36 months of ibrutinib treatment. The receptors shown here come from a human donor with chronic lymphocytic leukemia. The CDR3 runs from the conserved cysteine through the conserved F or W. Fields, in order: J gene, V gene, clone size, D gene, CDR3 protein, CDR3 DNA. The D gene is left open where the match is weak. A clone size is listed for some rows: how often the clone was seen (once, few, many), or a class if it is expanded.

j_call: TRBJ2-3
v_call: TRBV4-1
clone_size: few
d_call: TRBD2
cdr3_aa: CASSHRLAADTQYF
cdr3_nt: TGCGCCAGCAGCCACCGACTAGCGGCAGATACGCAGTATTTT

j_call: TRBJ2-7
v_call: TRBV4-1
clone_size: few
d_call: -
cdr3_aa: CASSPPRGPYEQYF
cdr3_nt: TGCGCCAGCAGTCCCCCGCGGGGGCCCTACGAGCAGTACTTC

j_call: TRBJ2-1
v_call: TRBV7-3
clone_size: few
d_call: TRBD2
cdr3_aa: CASSSLAGLSYNEQFF
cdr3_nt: TGTGCCAGCAGCTCCTTAGCGGGGCTGTCCTACAATGAGCAGTTCTTC

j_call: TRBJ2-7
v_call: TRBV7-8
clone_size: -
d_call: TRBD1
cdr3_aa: CASSGRTGENGEQYF
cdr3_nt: TGTGCCAGCAGCGGCCGGACAGGGGAGAACGGCGAGCAGTACTTC

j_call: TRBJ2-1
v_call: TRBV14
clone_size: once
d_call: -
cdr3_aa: CASSLPRDNEQFF
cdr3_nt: TGTGCCAGCAGCTTACCCCGGGACAATGAGCAGTTCTTC

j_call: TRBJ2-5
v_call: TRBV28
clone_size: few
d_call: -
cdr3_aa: CASSRTAGQETQYF
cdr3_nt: TGTGCCAGCAGTCGAACAGCGGGCCAAGAGACCCAGTACTTC

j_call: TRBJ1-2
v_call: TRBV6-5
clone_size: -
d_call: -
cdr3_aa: CASSERGANYGYTF
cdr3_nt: TGTGCCAGCAGTGAGAGGGGCGCGAACTATGGCTACACCTTC

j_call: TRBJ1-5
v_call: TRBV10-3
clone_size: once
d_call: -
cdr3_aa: CAISESPDSPTSNQPQHF
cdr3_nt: TGTGCCATCAGTGAGTCGCCTGACAGCCCTACTAGCAATCAGCCCCAGCATTTT

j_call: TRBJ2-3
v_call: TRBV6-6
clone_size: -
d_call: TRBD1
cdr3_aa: CASSFPGQSIDTQYF
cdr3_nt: TGTGCCAGCAGTTTTCCGGGACAGAGTATAGATACGCAGTATTTT

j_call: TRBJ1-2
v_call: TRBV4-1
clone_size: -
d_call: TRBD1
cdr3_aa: CASSPPNRGSNYGYTF
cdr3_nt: TGCGCCAGCAGCCCGCCGAACAGGGGATCTAACTATGGCTACACCTTC

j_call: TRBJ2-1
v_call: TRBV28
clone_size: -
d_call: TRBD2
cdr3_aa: CASSGPGLVHNEQFF
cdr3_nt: TGTGCCAGCAGTGGGCCGGGACTAGTTCACAATGAGCAGTTCTTC

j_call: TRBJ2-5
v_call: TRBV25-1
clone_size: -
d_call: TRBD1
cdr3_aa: CASSEVTGGRETQYF
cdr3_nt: TGTGCCAGCAGTGAGGTAACAGGGGGGCGAGAGACCCAGTACTTC

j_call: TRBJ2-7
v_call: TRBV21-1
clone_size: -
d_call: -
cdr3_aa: CASRRDSYEQYF
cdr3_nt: TGTGCCAGCCGACGGGACTCCTACGAGCAGTACTTC

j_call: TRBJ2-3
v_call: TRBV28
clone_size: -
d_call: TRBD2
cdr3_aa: CASNLLAGGFTDTQYF
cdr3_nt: TGTGCCAGCAACCTTTTAGCGGGAGGGTTCACAGATACGCAGTATTTT

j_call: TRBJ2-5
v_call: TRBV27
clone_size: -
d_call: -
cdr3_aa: CASSDWVTQYF
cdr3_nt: TGTGCCAGCAGTGATTGGGTGACCCAGTACTTC

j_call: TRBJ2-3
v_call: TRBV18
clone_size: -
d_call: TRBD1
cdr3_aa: CASSPRQGQGVTQYF
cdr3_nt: TGTGCCAGCTCCCCCCGACAGGGACAGGGGGTTACGCAGTATTTT

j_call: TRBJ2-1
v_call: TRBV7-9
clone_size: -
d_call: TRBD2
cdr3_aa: CASSSRTSPGEQFF
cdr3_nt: TGTGCCAGCAGCTCCCGGACTAGCCCCGGTGAGCAGTTCTTC

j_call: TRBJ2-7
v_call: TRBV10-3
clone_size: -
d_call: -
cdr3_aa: CAISGPERDEQYF
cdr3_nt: TGTGCCATCAGTGGGCCAGAGAGGGACGAGCAGTACTTC

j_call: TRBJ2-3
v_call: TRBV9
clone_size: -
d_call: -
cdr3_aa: CASSVLADTQYF
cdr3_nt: TGTGCCAGCAGCGTATTAGCAGATACGCAGTATTTT

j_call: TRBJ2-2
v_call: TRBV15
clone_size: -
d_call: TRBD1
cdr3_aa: CATRRPGTGEPGELFF
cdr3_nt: TGTGCCACCAGGAGGCCGGGCACAGGGGAGCCCGGGGAGCTGTTTTTT

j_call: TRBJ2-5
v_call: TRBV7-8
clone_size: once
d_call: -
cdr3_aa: CASSSPDPAETQYF
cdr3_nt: TGTGCCAGCAGCTCCCCCGACCCCGCCGAAACCCAGTACTTC

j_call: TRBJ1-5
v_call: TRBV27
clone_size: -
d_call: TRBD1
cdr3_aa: CASSSRQGGNQPQHF
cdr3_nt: TGTGCCAGCAGTTCGAGACAGGGGGGCAATCAGCCCCAGCATTTT

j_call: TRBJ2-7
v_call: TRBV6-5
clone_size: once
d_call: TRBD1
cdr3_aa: CASSRTGNEQYF
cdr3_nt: TGTGCCAGCAGCCGGACAGGGAACGAGCAGTACTTC

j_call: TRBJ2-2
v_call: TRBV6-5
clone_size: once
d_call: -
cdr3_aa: CASGTRVNTGELFF
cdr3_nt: TGTGCCAGCGGTACCAGGGTGAACACCGGGGAGCTGTTTTTT

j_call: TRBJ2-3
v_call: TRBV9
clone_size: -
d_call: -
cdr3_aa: CASSLSRTDTQYF
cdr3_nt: TGTGCCAGCAGCTTATCCAGAACAGATACGCAGTATTTT